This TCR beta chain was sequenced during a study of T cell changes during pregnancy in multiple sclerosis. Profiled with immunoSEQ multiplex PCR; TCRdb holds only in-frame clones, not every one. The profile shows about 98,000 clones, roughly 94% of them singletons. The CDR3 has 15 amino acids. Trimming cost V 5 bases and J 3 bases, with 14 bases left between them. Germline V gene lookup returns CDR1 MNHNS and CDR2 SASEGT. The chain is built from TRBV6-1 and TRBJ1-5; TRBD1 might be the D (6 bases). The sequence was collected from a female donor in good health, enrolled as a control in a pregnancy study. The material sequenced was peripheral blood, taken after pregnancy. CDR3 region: CASSPDRSLNQPQHF. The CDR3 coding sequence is TGTGCCAGCAGTCCTGACAGGTCCCTCAATCAGCCCCAGCATTTT.